This T cell receptor beta chain emerged from a study of blood T cell repertoires in COVID-19. Profiled with immunoSEQ multiplex PCR; TCRdb holds only in-frame clones, not every one. Of about 140,000 clones detected, 70% to 90% appear once; the ten largest clones hold approximately 1.8%. Germline CDR1 reads MNHEY; CDR2 reads SVGAGI. Trimming removed 6 bases from V and 4 bases from J; junction bases left unmatched: 5. The CDR3 runs 14 residues. The rearrangement joins TRBV6-5 to TRBJ1-2; TRBD1 aligns across 10 bases. The sample consisted of peripheral blood. This receptor was identified in a man aged 65 to 85 with acute or convalescent COVID-19. The CDR3 sequence is CASRGTGEIYGYTF. The CDR3 DNA reads TGTGCCAGCAGGGGGACAGGGGAGATCTATGGCTACACCTTC.